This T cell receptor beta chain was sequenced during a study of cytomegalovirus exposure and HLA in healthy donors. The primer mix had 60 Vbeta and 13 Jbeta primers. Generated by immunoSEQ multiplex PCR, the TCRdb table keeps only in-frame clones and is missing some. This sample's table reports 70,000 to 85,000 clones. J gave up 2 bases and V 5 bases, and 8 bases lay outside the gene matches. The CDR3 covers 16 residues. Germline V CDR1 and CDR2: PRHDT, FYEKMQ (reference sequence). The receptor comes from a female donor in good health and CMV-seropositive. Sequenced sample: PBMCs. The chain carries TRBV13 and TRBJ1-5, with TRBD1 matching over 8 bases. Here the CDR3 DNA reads TGTGCCAGCAGCCAGTGGACAGGGCAGGGCAATCAGCCCCAGCATTTT. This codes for CASSQWTGQGNQPQHF.